Sequencing of this T cell receptor (beta chain) was carried out in a study of human T cells and chemical hapten exposure. Study-level points and caveats: Sensitizing with DPC caused no change in TCRs above 1 in 1000 frequency.

TCRdb redid the calling of the RACE reads with MiXCR, one entry per CDR3 protein. Among tens of thousands of distinct CDR3 sequences listed, 10% to 15% were seen once. Regarding time point: patch test 3, about 24 weeks after DPC sensitization. Noted treatment: therapeutic diphenylcyclopropenone sensitization with weekly scalp DPC. This clonotype was counted ten times or more. What it binds is not known. Germline CDR1 reads KGHSH; CDR2 reads LQKENI. V lost 3 bases and J 4 bases, leaving 16 bases between the germline ends. This CDR3 comprises 15 residues. The sequenced sample was whole blood, obtained in connection with sensitization to the hapten diphenylcyclopropenone (DPC). This sequence joins TRBV18 and TRBJ2-7; D is ambiguous. The receptor was derived from a woman aged 45-65 years with alopecia areata. Some clones in this sample may be carry-over from other donors' samples. This chain's CDR3 is CASSPGLLDGYEQYF. The CDR3 coding sequence is TGTGCCAGCTCACCTGGGTTGCTAGATGGGTACGAGCAGTACTTC.